This is a list of T cell receptor beta chains from one sample in a study of cytomegalovirus exposure and HLA in healthy donors. Profiling relied on immunoSEQ multiplex PCR, and the TCRdb table lists in-frame clones only, not all of them. The profile shows roughly 120,000 clones, 77% of them singletons. The sample was PBMCs. These receptors were taken from a man younger than 35 in good health and CMV-seropositive. The CDR3 runs from the conserved cysteine through the conserved F or W. Each record gives: D gene, CDR3 length, clone size, J gene, V gene, CDR3 DNA, CDR3 protein. The D gene is left open where the match is weak. The listing skips clone size in some rows; elsewhere it reads once, few, many or a size class.

d_gene: -
len: 12
abundance: -
j_gene: TRBJ2-5
v_gene: TRBV28
CDR3nt: TGTGCCAGCAGCTTGGCGGGAGAGACCCAGTACTTC
CDR3aa: CASSLAGETQYF

d_gene: -
len: 11
abundance: -
j_gene: TRBJ2-7
v_gene: TRBV20-1
CDR3nt: TGCAGTGCTGTCCAGACCGGGACTGCTTACTTC
CDR3aa: CSAVQTGTAYF

d_gene: TRBD2
len: 16
abundance: -
j_gene: TRBJ2-3
v_gene: TRBV5-8
CDR3nt: TGTGCCAGCATTAACGACCCGGGACTAAGCACAGATACGCAGTATTTT
CDR3aa: CASINDPGLSTDTQYF

d_gene: -
len: 14
abundance: few
j_gene: TRBJ1-1
v_gene: TRBV14
CDR3nt: TGTGCCAGCAGCCAAGATACAATGAACACTGAAGCTTTCTTT
CDR3aa: CASSQDTMNTEAFF

d_gene: TRBD1
len: 14
abundance: -
j_gene: TRBJ1-2
v_gene: TRBV5-8
CDR3nt: TGTGCCAGCAGCTTGACAGGGGGCCGCTATGGCTACACCTTC
CDR3aa: CASSLTGGRYGYTF

d_gene: -
len: 15
abundance: few
j_gene: TRBJ1-5
v_gene: TRBV27
CDR3nt: TGTGCCAGCAGTTTATGGGAGGGTACCGATCAGCCCCAGCATTTT
CDR3aa: CASSLWEGTDQPQHF

d_gene: -
len: 14
abundance: few
j_gene: TRBJ1-1
v_gene: TRBV29-1
CDR3nt: TGCAGCGTTGATACAGGTAGAATGGGCACTGAAGCTTTCTTT
CDR3aa: CSVDTGRMGTEAFF

d_gene: -
len: 15
abundance: few
j_gene: TRBJ2-1
v_gene: TRBV4-2
CDR3nt: TGTGCCAGCAGCCAAGGTAGCGGATCCTACAATGAGCAGTTCTTC
CDR3aa: CASSQGSGSYNEQFF

d_gene: -
len: 13
abundance: once
j_gene: TRBJ2-7
v_gene: TRBV7-9
CDR3nt: TGTGCCAGCAGCTTAGGGTCAGGAAACGAGCAGTACTTC
CDR3aa: CASSLGSGNEQYF

d_gene: TRBD1
len: 14
abundance: few
j_gene: TRBJ2-7
v_gene: TRBV13
CDR3nt: TGTGCCAGCAGCTCGACAGGGAGCTCCTACGAGCAGTACTTC
CDR3aa: CASSSTGSSYEQYF

d_gene: -
len: 12
abundance: -
j_gene: TRBJ2-5
v_gene: TRBV5-1
CDR3nt: TGCGCCAGCAGCTTGGACCCGGAGCCCCAGTACTTC
CDR3aa: CASSLDPEPQYF

d_gene: TRBD1
len: 15
abundance: -
j_gene: TRBJ1-4
v_gene: TRBV4-2
CDR3nt: TGTGCCAGCAGCACCCGACAGGGCTCGAATGAAAAACTGTTTTTT
CDR3aa: CASSTRQGSNEKLFF

d_gene: TRBD1
len: 14
abundance: -
j_gene: TRBJ2-7
v_gene: TRBV6-1
CDR3nt: TGTGCCAGCAGTGACCGGACAGGGGTAAACGAGCAGTACTTC
CDR3aa: CASSDRTGVNEQYF

d_gene: -
len: 14
abundance: -
j_gene: TRBJ1-1
v_gene: TRBV2
CDR3nt: TGTGCCAGCAGGGTCCAAGGGGCGAACACTGAAGCTTTCTTT
CDR3aa: CASRVQGANTEAFF

d_gene: -
len: 16
abundance: -
j_gene: TRBJ2-5
v_gene: TRBV6-5
CDR3nt: TGTGCCAGCAGTTATTTCCCCCTCAGGCCCAGAGAGACCCAGTACTTC
CDR3aa: CASSYFPLRPRETQYF

d_gene: -
len: 19
abundance: -
j_gene: TRBJ2-5
v_gene: TRBV7-2
CDR3nt: TGTGCCAGCAGCGCGAGGTTCCGGAGCAGAAAGGGGGTGCGGGAGACCCAGTACTTC
CDR3aa: CASSARFRSRKGVRETQYF

d_gene: TRBD2
len: 17
abundance: -
j_gene: TRBJ2-7
v_gene: TRBV5-4
CDR3nt: TGTGCCAGCACCGGCGGCGGGGCGGGGGGGATGTCCTACGAGCAGTACTTC
CDR3aa: CASTGGGAGGMSYEQYF